Listed here are 18 T cell receptor beta chains from one sample, sequenced in a study of Tregs in tolerant kidney transplant recipients. Generated by immunoSEQ multiplex PCR, the TCRdb table keeps only in-frame clones and is missing some. The sample shows fewer than 80,000 clones, about 89% of them seen only once. Sample: CD4+ T cells from blood, taken before the transplant. The receptors originated from a human donor who received a combined kidney and bone marrow transplant.

The gene calls are TRBV2 and TRBJ2-7; 10 bases map to TRBD1. V was clipped by 6 bases and J by 3 bases; unmatched bases: 5. This CDR3 has 14 residues. Germline loops: CDR1 SNHLY, CDR2 FYNNEI. The CDR3 coding sequence is TGTGCCAGCAGAGGGACAGGGGTCCTCTACGAGCAGTACTTC. Amino acid sequence: CASRGTGVLYEQYF.

V usage is TRBV21-1 and J usage is TRBJ2-7; the D call TRBD2 from the table was never checked on the DNA. TRBV21-1 is flagged as a pseudogene. The CDR3 runs to 10 residues. CDR3 residues: CASSLYEQYF. CDR3 sequence (DNA): TGTGCCAGCAGCCTGTACGAGCAGTACTTC.

The chain couples TRBV4-1 to TRBJ2-7, with 8 bases identical to TRBD2. There are 14 residues in the CDR3. V dropped 3 bases and J dropped 1; count of bases not matched to a gene: 2. Germline lookup yields CDR1 MGHRA and CDR2 YSYEKL. The CDR3 nucleotides read TGCGCCAGCAGCCACGTAGCGGGATCCTACGAGCAGTACTTC. Translating it yields CASSHVAGSYEQYF.

The J gene is TRBJ2-3, the V gene TRBV7-2; a weak D match, TRBD2 (6 bases). The ends were cut back, 1 base at V and 2 bases at J, with 13 bases in the middle. The CDR3 is 16 residues long. Per the germline V gene, CDR1 is SGHTA and CDR2 is FQGNSA. CDR3: CASSLVSGANTDTQYF. The CDR3 nucleotides read TGTGCCAGCAGCTTAGTCTCGGGAGCGAACACAGATACGCAGTATTTT. Based on the CDR3 plus reference TRBV7-2 and TRBJ2-3, the full variable domain is GAGVSQSPSNKVTEKGKDVELRCDPISGHTALYWYRQSLGQGLEFLIYFQGNSAPDKSGLPSDRFSAERTGGSVSTLTIQRTQQEDSAVYLCASSLVSGANTDTQYFGPGTRLTVL.

This clone is a singleton in its sample. The J gene is TRBJ1-4, the V gene TRBV30; no clear D. The CDR3 length is 10 residues. V lost 3 bases to trimming and J lost 8 bases, with 4 bases between them. The germline V gene encodes CDR1 GTSNPN and CDR2 SVGIG (reference sequence). The CDR3 sequence: CAWSREKLFF. For the CDR3, the DNA is TGTGCCTGGAGCCGGGAAAAACTGTTTTTT.

This rearrangement joins TRBV6-6 to TRBJ1-2; 9 bases map to TRBD1. This CDR3 is built from 14 residues. Trimming at V came to 5 bases and at J to 0 bases, leaving 1 base not matched to a gene. Germline CDR1 MNHNY, CDR2 SVGAGI (reference sequence). For the CDR3, the DNA is TGTGCCAGCAGTGGGGACAGGGCTAACTATGGCTACACCTTC. It encodes CASSGDRANYGYTF.

V usage is TRBV19 and J usage is TRBJ2-5; the match to TRBD2 covers 7 bases. CDR1 and CDR2 from the germline V gene are LNHDA and SQIVND (reference sequence). This CDR3 is built from 14 residues. Trimming took 4 bases from V and 1 from J; bases not matched to a gene: 3. DNA of the CDR3: TGTGCCAGTAGTAAGGTAGCGGGCCAAGAGACCCAGTACTTC. Protein sequence: CASSKVAGQETQYF.

The chain's CDR3 is CSAGRTRVGEQFF. CDR3 nucleotides: TGCAGCGCTGGACGCACCAGGGTAGGTGAGCAGTTCTTC. V is TRBV29-1 and J is TRBJ2-1, with TRBD1 as a possible D gene (5 bases). CDR1 is SQVTM, CDR2 ANQGSEA, per germline. Trimming cost V 7 bases and J 9 bases, with 19 bases left between them. The CDR3 loop spans 13 amino acids.

This rearrangement joins TRBV6-5 to TRBJ2-3; 7 nucleotides agree with TRBD1. CDR1 and CDR2 (germline): MNHEY, SVGAGI. The V gene end was trimmed by 5 bases and the J gene end by 2 bases; junction bases not matched to a gene: 7. This CDR3 has 15 amino acids. This CDR3 reads CASSPQQGPTDTQYF. The DNA of the CDR3 is TGTGCCAGCAGTCCCCAACAGGGGCCCACAGATACGCAGTATTTT.

The chain combines TRBV27 with TRBJ2-7, with 10 bases identical to TRBD2. The V segment lost 3 bases and the J segment 4 bases; nucleotides outside the gene matches: 0. This CDR3 is 13 amino acids long. The germline V gene has CDR1 MNHEY and CDR2 SMNVEV (reference sequence). The DNA for the CDR3 is TGTGCCAGCAGTTTTAGCGGGAGGTACGAGCAGTACTTC. As protein: CASSFSGRYEQYF.

V usage is TRBV28 and J usage is TRBJ1-5, with 8 nucleotides matching TRBD1. The CDR3 spans 16 residues. Germline V gives CDR1 MDHEN, CDR2 SYDVKM. V dropped 6 bases and J dropped 2; count of bases not matched to a gene: 9. CDR3 region: CASSQRQGMGNQPQHF. CDR3 nucleotides: TGTGCCAGCAGCCAAAGACAGGGGATGGGCAATCAGCCCCAGCATTTT. Complete variable domain (other parts from reference TRBV28 and TRBJ1-5): DVKVTQSSRYLVKRTGEKVFLECVQDMDHENMFWYRQDPGLGLRLIYFSYDVKMKEKGDIPEGYSVSREKKERFSLILESASTNQTSMYLCASSQRQGMGNQPQHFGDGTRLSIL.

V gene TRBV30 combines with J gene TRBJ2-7; TRBD2 aligns across 7 bases. With 5 bases clipped from V and 5 bases from J, the junction kept 12 bases outside the gene matches. This CDR3 spans 14 amino acids. CDR1 is GTSNPN, CDR2 SVGIG, per germline (reference sequence). The CDR3 sequence is CAWGRSGTIHEQYF. CDR3 DNA sequence: TGTGCCTGGGGGCGCAGCGGGACTATCCACGAGCAGTACTTC.

About this clone itself: A junction end diverges from the germline sequence, so it may reflect a read error. This chain joins TRBV7-9 and TRBJ1-4; perhaps TRBD1 as D (6 bases). The germline CDR1 and CDR2 sequences are SEHNR and FQNEAQ (reference sequence). The CDR3 covers 15 residues. CDR3 nucleotide sequence: TGTGCCAGCAGCTTAGGCAGGGGCACTAGTGAAAAACTGTTTTTT. As protein: CASSLGRGTSEKLFF.

This clone was counted only a few times. The chain couples TRBV10-3 to TRBJ2-7; D call uncertain. The germline CDR1 and CDR2 sequences are ENHRY and SYGVKD. Trimming removed 11 bases from V and 3 bases from J, with 17 bases in between. This CDR3 contains 13 residues. The CDR3 bases are TGTGCCGCCGTCGGGTCCCTGGGCTACGAGCAGTACTTC. This gives the protein CAAVGSLGYEQYF.

V usage is TRBV29-1 and J usage is TRBJ1-1, with 8 bases identical to TRBD1. This CDR3 has 13 residues. The trim removed 7 bases at V and 3 bases at J, leaving 7 bases unmatched. Per the germline V gene, CDR1 is SQVTM and CDR2 is ANQGSEA. DNA for the CDR3: TGCAGCGCCTGGGGACAGGTGGACACTGAAGCTTTCTTT. Amino acid sequence: CSAWGQVDTEAFF.

The rearrangement uses TRBV28 and TRBJ2-3; a weak D match, TRBD1 (5 bases). Trimming pared 6 bases from V and 0 bases from J, leaving 10 bases between. The germline V gene encodes CDR1 MDHEN and CDR2 SYDVKM. The CDR3 covers 14 residues. CDR3 in amino acids: CASRQASSTDTQYF. For the CDR3, the DNA is TGTGCCAGCAGACAGGCCTCTAGCACAGATACGCAGTATTTT.

J is TRBJ2-2 and V is TRBV28; 8 bases are a match to TRBD1. The germline gives CDR1 MDHEN, CDR2 SYDVKM. CDR3 length: 16 residues. J was trimmed by 6 bases and V by 5 bases; bases with no gene match: 11. The CDR3 here is CASSKGTGGAAGELFF. Here the CDR3 DNA reads TGTGCCAGCAGTAAGGGGACAGGTGGGGCCGCCGGGGAGCTGTTTTTT.

The J gene is TRBJ2-7, the V gene TRBV4-2; 10 nucleotides align to TRBD1. Per the germline V gene, CDR1 is LGHNA and CDR2 is YNFKEQ. The J segment lost 12 bases and the V segment lost 4 bases, leaving 9 bases of the junction unmatched. This CDR3 has 13 residues. The CDR3 region has the DNA TGTGCCAGCAGCCGAGGACAGGGGGGCTCCATGTACTTC. This translates into CASSRGQGGSMYF.